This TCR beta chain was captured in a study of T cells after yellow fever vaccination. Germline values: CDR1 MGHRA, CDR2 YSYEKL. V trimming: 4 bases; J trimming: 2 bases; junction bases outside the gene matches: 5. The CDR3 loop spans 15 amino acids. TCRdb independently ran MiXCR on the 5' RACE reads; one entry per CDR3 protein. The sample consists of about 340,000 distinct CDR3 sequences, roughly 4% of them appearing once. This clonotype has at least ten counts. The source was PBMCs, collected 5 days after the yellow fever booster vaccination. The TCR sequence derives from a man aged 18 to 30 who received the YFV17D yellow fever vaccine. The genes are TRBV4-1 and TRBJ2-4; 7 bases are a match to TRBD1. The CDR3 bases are TGCGCCAGCAGCCCCGTGACAGGGTCCAAAAACATTCAGTACTTC. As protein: CASSPVTGSKNIQYF.